The subject of this entry is one T cell receptor (beta chain). It has no known antigen specificity. Base qualities are missing; no much larger clone stands one base away. Read against the paper, the sample's time point label means: about 28 days (+/-7) after the second vaccine dose. AZD1222 recipients whose second dose came at about 4 weeks and those whose second dose came at about 12 weeks were combined into one group, since spike-specific TCR depth and breadth did not differ between the two schedules. Samples from vaccinated people were obtained from the UK trials COV001 and COV002, which included a single-blind randomized controlled phase 2/3 trial of AZD1222 (ChAdOx1 nCoV-19) in healthy adults. For TCRbeta chain sequencing, PBMC samples from trial participants were taken at day 0 and at day 28 after the second dose. The CDR3 regions of human TCRbeta chains were analyzed by immunosequencing. As for how the authors treated the data: TCRs in the repertoires were compared against a reference library of SARS-CoV-2-specific TCRs that had been generated with the MIRA antigen-specificity platform. Breadth was defined as the fraction of unique TCRs that were SARS-CoV-2-associated, and depth was defined as the fraction of total T cells that were SARS-CoV-2-associated. Using the MIRA data, each spike-specific TCR was mapped to the spike region that the TCR reacts to and placed in a CD4 or CD8 class. Log10-transformed breadth and depth values were compared by one-way ANOVA with Sidak's multiple comparisons tests. What TCRdb holds here is the immuneACCESS table cut down to in-frame rearrangements. Part of the clones is not present; checked against another copy, under half of the missing clones reflect an unresolved V gene, and the others are unexplained. From that table come the V and J calls and clone size; the DNA was used to work out D and trimming. The sample table shows some 160,000 clones, and just over 90% are seen once. The ten largest make up 1.9% of the sample.

The data stem from a study of T cell responses to AZD1222 COVID-19 vaccine (dated by TCRdb to the early 2020s). Turning to the overall study: A total of just over 230 trial participants underwent TCR sequencing, of whom roughly 210 had received two doses of AZD1222 and around 25 had received two doses of the MenACWY control vaccine. Enrollment into the trials was organized by age into subgroups of 18-55, 56-69 and 70-plus years, and those subgroups contained 148, 28 and 57 TCR-sequenced participants, respectively. The paper's findings and limits, for the study overall: Most participants were white British and females outnumbered males, and the authors suggested that clonal diversity may have been underestimated. Nearly half of unique spike-specific TCRs reportedly recognized epitopes outside regions mutated in the B.1.351 and B.1.1.7 variants. Conclusions about previously exposed vaccinees were limited because only a handful of AZD1222 recipients were SARS-CoV-2 seropositive at baseline. The whole spike protein was spanned by vaccine-associated CD4 TCRs, and dominant responses were seen in regions 160-218 and 743-854. Because no day 14 peak-response samples were available, the repertoires could be characterized only after the peak T cell response. After two AZD1222 doses, both the breadth and the depth of spike-specific TCRs were significantly higher than at day 0 and than in MenACWY recipients. In the small 56-69-year group, the increase in depth fell short of significance, most likely because of low power.

The sequences come from peripheral blood, collected 28 days after the second AZD1222 dose. The sequence was collected from an adult who received the AZD1222 COVID-19 vaccine.

The encoded CDR3 is CASSLDVDNSPLHF. The DNA is as follows: TGTGCCAGCAGCTTGGATGTAGACAATTCACCCCTCCACTTT. The chain couples TRBV5-4 to TRBJ1-6; no D segment can be confidently identified. V and J lose 0 bases and 7 bases, and a span of 8 bases separates them. The germline V gene encodes CDR1 SGHNT and CDR2 YYREEE (reference sequence). The CDR3, cysteine through phenylalanine, is 14 amino acids long. Of all the DNA, just the CDR3 is kept, 42 bases in frame from base 1.